These 18 T cell receptor beta chains were all obtained from the same sample, sequenced in a study of shared clonotypes between healthy human individuals. The assay was immunoSEQ multiplex PCR, and TCRdb's table has in-frame clones only and misses some. In the table there are around 330,000 clones, roughly 70% of which are singletons. Sequencing was done on a sample of memory CD4+ T cells sorted from blood. Subset described: CD45RA-negative fraction. The receptors here all came from a man aged 25 to 40 in good health.

This clone showed up just a few times. The chain links TRBV6-1 to TRBJ2-1; 13 positions agree with TRBD2. Germline values: CDR1 MNHNS, CDR2 SASEGT. Trimming removed 7 bases from V and 9 bases from J; junction bases left unmatched: 6. The CDR3 is 14 residues long. The CDR3 here is CASKGLAGPGEQFF. Here the CDR3 DNA reads TGTGCCAGCAAGGGACTAGCGGGACCTGGTGAGCAGTTCTTC.

This chain links TRBV2 with TRBJ2-5; 13 nucleotides match TRBD2. This CDR3 contains 15 residues. Per germline, CDR1 SNHLY and CDR2 FYNNEI. V lost 3 bases and J lost 5; bases outside the gene matches: 3. CDR3 loop: CASSDPTSGRETQYF. The CDR3, as DNA: TGTGCCAGCAGTGACCCGACTAGCGGGAGGGAGACCCAGTACTTC. The variable domain in full, completed from reference TRBV2 and TRBJ2-5, reads EPEVTQTPSHQVTQMGQEVILRCVPISNHLYFYWYRQILGQKVEFLVSFYNNEISEKSEIFDDQFSVERPDGSNFTLKIRSTKLEDSAMYFCASSDPTSGRETQYFGPGTRLLVL.

A word on this clone: Within the sample, other DNA sequences also encode this same CDR3. J is TRBJ2-5 and V is TRBV2; D is possibly TRBD1 or TRBD2 (5 bases each). The CDR3 has 13 amino acids. CDR1 is SNHLY and CDR2 is FYNNEI in the germline V gene. The V gene lost 6 bases and the J gene lost 5 bases, with 13 bases spanning the gap. Here the CDR3 DNA reads TGTGCCAGCAGCCGGGACCGGCGGGAGACCCAGTACTTC. It codes for CASSRDRRETQYF.

The V gene is TRBV10-2, the J gene TRBJ1-5; D call uncertain. V was clipped by 7 bases and J by 7 bases, with 14 bases between them. This CDR3 has 13 residues. Germline V gives CDR1 WSHSY, CDR2 SAAADI. The DNA of the CDR3 is TGCGCCAGCACTCAAGGGCAGGTCCAGCCCCAGCATTTT. The encoded protein is CASTQGQVQPQHF.

This chain links TRBV5-1 with TRBJ2-1; 9 bases fit TRBD2. Germline CDR1 and CDR2: SGHRS and YFSETQ. This CDR3 comprises 16 residues. Trimming at V came to 6 bases and at J to 2 bases, leaving 9 bases not matched to a gene. In DNA form, the CDR3 reads TGCGCCAGCACCCCCGGGGCTAGCGGGACCTACAATGAGCAGTTCTTC. Translated: CASTPGASGTYNEQFF.

The rearrangement joins TRBV19 to TRBJ2-7, with a possible D match to TRBD1 (6 bases). V lost 6 bases and J lost 2, with 14 bases in between. This CDR3 is built from 14 residues. CDR1 LNHDA and CDR2 SQIVND come from the germline V gene (reference sequence). CDR3 amino acids: CASRNRDTAYEQYF. The DNA for the CDR3 is TGTGCCAGTAGAAACCGGGACACTGCCTACGAGCAGTACTTC. Filled out from reference TRBV19 and TRBJ2-7, the complete variable domain reads DGGITQSPKYLFRKEGQNVTLSCEQNLNHDAMYWYRQDPGQGLRLIYYSQIVNDFQKGDIAEGYSVSREKKESFPLTVTSAQKNPTAFYLCASRNRDTAYEQYFGPGTRLTVT.

The rearrangement joins TRBV25-1 to TRBJ2-1; D gene uncertain. Between the trimmed V and J ends, which lost 4 bases and 0 bases, there was a span of 10 bases. Germline assignment: CDR1 MGHDK and CDR2 SYGVNS. The CDR3 spans 15 residues. CDR3 sequence reads: CASSGRESSYNEQFF. CDR3 nucleotide sequence: TGTGCCAGCAGTGGTCGAGAGAGCTCCTACAATGAGCAGTTCTTC.

Turning to this clone: Other DNA sequences from this sample encode an identical CDR3 as well. This CDR3 is CASSLAGMNTEAFF. For the CDR3, the DNA is TGCGCCAGCAGCTTGGCAGGAATGAACACTGAAGCTTTCTTT. V gene TRBV5-1 combines with J gene TRBJ1-1; unclear D gene. Germline CDR1 SGHRS, CDR2 YFSETQ. The V end was cut by 0 bases, the J end by 0 bases, with 6 bases between. The CDR3 is 14 residues long.

The genes are TRBV7-9 and TRBJ2-1, with 10 bases that match TRBD2. The germline V gene encodes CDR1 SEHNR and CDR2 FQNEAQ (reference sequence). J lost 14 bases, V lost 2 bases, and 9 bases had no gene match. The CDR3 is made up of 14 amino acids. The CDR3 nucleotides are TGTGCCAGCAGCTTATACGAAGCGGGAGGGCCAAAGTTCTTC. Protein product: CASSLYEAGGPKFF.

The chain joins TRBV30 to TRBJ2-1; D perhaps matches TRBD2 (6 bases). The CDR3 contains 14 residues. Germline V gene data show CDR1 as GTSNPN and CDR2 as SVGIG (reference sequence). V lost 3 bases and J lost 4, with 13 bases in between. The CDR3 protein is CAWRVADPYNEQFF. The CDR3 DNA is TGTGCCTGGAGAGTAGCGGATCCATACAATGAGCAGTTCTTC.

The table lists this clone with a few counts. The chain combines TRBV18 with TRBJ2-2, with 8 positions matching TRBD1. This CDR3 spans 14 amino acids. Germline lookup yields CDR1 KGHSH and CDR2 LQKENI. V trimming: 2 bases; J trimming: 5 bases; junction bases outside the gene matches: 1. The CDR3 coding sequence is TGTGCCAGCTCACCAAGGACAGGGACCGGGGAGCTGTTTTTT. This gives the protein CASSPRTGTGELFF.

This chain joins TRBV19 and TRBJ1-5, with 7 bases that match TRBD1. There are 15 residues in the CDR3. V was clipped by 4 bases and J by 3 bases; unmatched bases: 6. Per the germline V gene, CDR1 is LNHDA and CDR2 is SQIVND (reference sequence). For the CDR3, the DNA is TGTGCCAGTAGTAGAAAGACAGGGAACAATCAGCCCCAGCATTTT. Translation gives CASSRKTGNNQPQHF.

The chain couples TRBV4-1 to TRBJ1-2; 8 nucleotides line up with TRBD1. Trimming cost V 4 bases and J 2 bases; bases outside gene matches: 6. Germline V gene sequence: CDR1 MGHRA, CDR2 YSYEKL. This CDR3 has 15 residues. The CDR3 is CASSPRTGTNYGYTF. Here the CDR3 DNA reads TGCGCCAGCAGCCCCCGGACAGGGACCAACTATGGCTACACCTTC.

About this clone: Within the sample, other DNA sequences also encode this same CDR3. The chain combines TRBV7-2 with TRBJ2-3; D uncertain. The V gene's germline CDR1 is SGHTA and CDR2 FQGNSA. Trimming took 1 base from V and 5 from J, leaving 7 bases between them. This CDR3 is built from 13 residues. CDR3 bases: TGTGCCAGCAGCTTAGGGCCGGGAGATACGCAGTATTTT. It codes for CASSLGPGDTQYF.

This sequence joins TRBV19 and TRBJ2-5; TRBD2 matches at 12 bases. CDR1 is LNHDA, CDR2 SQIVND, per germline (reference sequence). The junction had 3 bases not matched to a gene; V was cut back by 2 bases and J by 5 bases. This CDR3 region has 15 residues. For the CDR3, the DNA is TGTGCCAGTAGTATACTAGCGGGAGGGTACGAGACCCAGTACTTC. Amino acid sequence: CASSILAGGYETQYF. Looking up the rest from reference TRBV19 and TRBJ2-5 gives the full variable domain: DGGITQSPKYLFRKEGQNVTLSCEQNLNHDAMYWYRQDPGQGLRLIYYSQIVNDFQKGDIAEGYSVSREKKESFPLTVTSAQKNPTAFYLCASSILAGGYETQYFGPGTRLLVL.

This clone was seen repeatedly, ten times or more. The rearrangement joins TRBV7-6 to TRBJ2-5; TRBD2 aligns across 12 bases. V shed 6 bases and J 2 bases; nucleotides not matched to a gene: 7. Germline V gene data show CDR1 as SGHVS and CDR2 as FNYEAQ. This CDR3 region has 16 residues. The CDR3: CASRRASGRVQETQYF. The CDR3, as DNA: TGTGCCAGCAGGAGAGCTAGCGGGAGGGTTCAAGAGACCCAGTACTTC.

This chain joins TRBV18 and TRBJ2-5; 9 nucleotides match TRBD1. V was clipped by 3 bases and J by 5 bases; unmatched bases: 7. Germline V gene sequence: CDR1 KGHSH, CDR2 LQKENI. This CDR3 spans 15 amino acids. The CDR3 protein is CASSPQTGGYETQYF. CDR3 DNA sequence: TGTGCCAGCTCACCGCAGACAGGGGGTTATGAGACCCAGTACTTC.

The CDR3 is CASRPRGLNTGELFF. The DNA for the CDR3 is TGTGCCAGCAGACCCCGGGGACTAAACACCGGGGAGCTGTTTTTT. The rearrangement links TRBV27 to TRBJ2-2, with TRBD2 identical over 7 bases. Germline CDR1 is MNHEY and CDR2 is SMNVEV (reference sequence). Trimming removed 6 bases from V and 2 bases from J; junction bases left unmatched: 6. The CDR3 contains 15 residues.